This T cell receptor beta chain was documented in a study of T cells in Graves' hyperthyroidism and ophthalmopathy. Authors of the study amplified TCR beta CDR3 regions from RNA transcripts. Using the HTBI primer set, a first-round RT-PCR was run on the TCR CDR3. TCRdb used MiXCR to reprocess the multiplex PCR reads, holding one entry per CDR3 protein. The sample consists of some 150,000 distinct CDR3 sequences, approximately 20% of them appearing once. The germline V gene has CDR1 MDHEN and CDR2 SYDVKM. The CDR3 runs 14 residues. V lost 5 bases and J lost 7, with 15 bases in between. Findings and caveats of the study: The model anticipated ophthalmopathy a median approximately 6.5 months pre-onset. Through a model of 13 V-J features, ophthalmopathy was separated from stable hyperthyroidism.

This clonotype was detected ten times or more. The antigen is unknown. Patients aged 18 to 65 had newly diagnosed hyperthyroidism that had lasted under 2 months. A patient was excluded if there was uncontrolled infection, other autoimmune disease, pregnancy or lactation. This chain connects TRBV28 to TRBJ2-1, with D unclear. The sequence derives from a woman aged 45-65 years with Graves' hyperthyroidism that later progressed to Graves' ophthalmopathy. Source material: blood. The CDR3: CASSLRRAVNEQFF. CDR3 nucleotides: TGTGCCAGCAGTCTACGTCGGGCTGTGAATGAGCAGTTCTTC.